These 14 T cell receptor beta chains were all obtained from the same sample, sequenced in a study of T cell responses to AZD1222 COVID-19 vaccine. Sequencing was performed with immunoSEQ multiplex PCR; in TCRdb, only in-frame clones are kept and a portion is missing. The data hold around 91,000 clones, with over 75% observed a single time. Sequences were derived from peripheral blood, sampled on day 0 of AZD1222 vaccination. These receptors were obtained from an adult in good health.

This chain links TRBV7-9 with TRBJ1-6, with unresolved D. Between the trimmed V and J ends, which lost 5 bases and 5 bases, there was a span of 4 bases. There are 12 residues in the CDR3. Germline V gives CDR1 SEHNR, CDR2 FQNEAQ (reference sequence). The CDR3 DNA reads as TGTGCCAGCAGCCCCAATAATTCACCCCTCCACTTT. Translated, it gives CASSPNNSPLHF.

The chain combines TRBV6-2 or TRBV6-3 with TRBJ2-2; no definite D call. V lost 0 bases and J lost 8, with 19 bases in between. In germline, CDR1 is MNHEY, CDR2 SVGEGT. This CDR3 has 17 amino acids. The DNA for the CDR3 is TGTGCCAGCAGTTACTCAGTAGGTACCCCCAGAAAGGGGGAGCTGTTTTTT. Protein product: CASSYSVGTPRKGELFF.

As DNA, the CDR3 is TGTGCCAGCAGCCCCCGGGGGGAGAGCTATGGCTACACCTTC. Its protein is CASSPRGESYGYTF. The V and J genes are TRBV3-1 (or the pseudogene TRBV3-2) and TRBJ1-2; D is perhaps TRBD1 (5 bases). V gave up 4 bases and J gave up 4 bases, with 13 bases separating them. This CDR3 is 14 amino acids long. Germline assignment: CDR1 LGHDT and CDR2 YNNKEL (reference sequence).

This chain joins TRBV18 and TRBJ1-5; D is undetermined. The CDR3 is 14 residues long. The V end lost 3 bases, the J end lost 0 bases, and 6 bases lay between the germline ends. Germline CDR1 is KGHSH and CDR2 is LQKENI. Written as DNA, the CDR3 is TGTGCCAGCTCACCGGCCAATAGCAATCAGCCCCAGCATTTT. Translated, it gives CASSPANSNQPQHF.

The chain recombines TRBV5-5 with TRBJ1-5; no clear D gene. Germline CDR1 reads SGHKS; CDR2 reads YYEKEE (reference sequence). Trimming took off 3 bases at V and 9 bases at J, with 13 bases between the two ends. CDR3 size: 13 residues. In nucleotides, the CDR3 is TGTGCCAGCAGCTCCCTGCCCGAGACGCCCCAGCATTTT. It is translated as CASSSLPETPQHF.

The rearrangement joins TRBV12-3 or TRBV12-4 to TRBJ1-1; D unclear. This CDR3 spans 11 amino acids. V gave up 9 bases and J gave up 5 bases, with 10 bases separating them. CDR3 loop: CASTHETEAFF. For the CDR3, the DNA is TGTGCCAGTACGCATGAGACTGAAGCTTTCTTT.

The chain uses TRBV7-7 and TRBJ2-1, with 11 bases aligning to TRBD2. With 2 bases clipped from V and 4 bases from J, the junction kept 4 bases outside the gene matches. The length of the CDR3 is 16 residues. Germline-derived CDR1 and CDR2 are SSHAT and FNYEAQ (reference sequence). CDR3 residues: CASSLSVAGGYNEQFF. CDR3 nucleotides: TGTGCCAGCAGCTTAAGCGTAGCGGGGGGGTACAATGAGCAGTTCTTC.

J is TRBJ2-2 and V is TRBV11-2; D ambiguous. The CDR3 has 14 residues. Looked up from germline, CDR1 is SGHAT and CDR2 is FQNNGV. V gave up 5 bases and J gave up 5 bases, with 12 bases separating them. CDR3 amino acids: CASSPTWNTGELFF. The CDR3 bases are TGTGCCAGCAGCCCAACTTGGAATACCGGGGAGCTGTTTTTT.

Turning to this clone: The germline gene is not matched at one end of the junction; a read error may be the cause. The chain combines TRBV10-1 with TRBJ1-4, with D perhaps TRBD1 (5 bases). CDR1 and CDR2 from the germline V gene are WNHNN and SYGVQD (reference sequence). CDR3 length equals 11 residues. CDR3 sequence: CASGTKEKLFF. CDR3 nucleotide sequence: TGCGCCAGCGGGACTAAAGAAAAACTGTTTTTT.

The chain employs TRBV6-2 or TRBV6-3 and TRBJ2-5; D may be TRBD1 (6 bases). V lost 2 bases to trimming and J lost 4 bases, with 11 bases between them. The CDR3 is 14 residues long. Germline CDR1 is MNHEY and CDR2 is SVGEGT. The DNA of the CDR3 is TGTGCCAGCAGTTACCTAGGACAGAGAGAGACCCAGTACTTC. Its translation is CASSYLGQRETQYF.

The V gene is TRBV18, the J gene TRBJ1-3, with D hard to call. The CDR3 spans 13 residues. V was cut by 3 bases and J by 3 bases, with 6 bases left in between. Germline V gene data show CDR1 as KGHSH and CDR2 as LQKENI. As DNA, the CDR3 is TGTGCCAGCTCACCGGGCGGTGGAAACACCATATATTTT. Its protein is CASSPGGGNTIYF.

This clone was detected a few times. The rearrangement links TRBV18 to TRBJ1-1, with 9 bases aligning to TRBD1. From germline, CDR1 is KGHSH and CDR2 LQKENI. Germline trimming cut 0 bases from V and 6 bases from J; bases unmatched to any gene: 11. This CDR3 is built from 17 residues. CDR3 sequence (DNA): TGTGCCAGCTCACCACCGGTGACAGGGGGGGGATTCGCTGAAGCTTTCTTT. This gives the protein CASSPPVTGGGFAEAFF.

The chain is built from TRBV7-2 and TRBJ2-7; 8 bases line up with TRBD2. The CDR3 sequence is 15 residues long. Germline CDR1 SGHTA, CDR2 FQGNSA. V trimming: 5 bases; J trimming: 4 bases; junction bases outside the gene matches: 10. The CDR3 here is CASSPSGRTPYEQYF. The CDR3 coding sequence is TGTGCCAGCAGCCCCAGCGGGAGAACCCCATACGAGCAGTACTTC.

The CDR3 is CASSLADVSSGNTIYF. As DNA, the CDR3 is TGTGCCAGCAGCTTAGCAGACGTTTCCTCTGGAAACACCATATATTTT. The V gene is TRBV7-2, the J gene TRBJ1-3; D gene ambiguous. V was shortened by 0 bases and J by 0 bases, with 9 bases between the two germline ends. CDR1 and CDR2 from the germline V gene are SGHTA and FQGNSA. The CDR3 totals 16 residues. Full variable domain (outside the CDR3, taken from reference TRBV7-2 and TRBJ1-3): GAGVSQSPSNKVTEKGKDVELRCDPISGHTALYWYRQSLGQGLEFLIYFQGNSAPDKSGLPSDRFSAERTGGSVSTLTIQRTQQEDSAVYLCASSLADVSSGNTIYFGEGSWLTVV.